This T cell receptor beta chain was recovered during a study of T cells after yellow fever vaccination. This clonotype has ten or more counts. TCRdb re-analysed the 5' RACE reads in MiXCR, keeping a single row per CDR3 protein. The sample includes 150,000 to 200,000 distinct CDR3 sequences, 11% seen only once; the top ten take 30% to 45%. Trimming took off 3 bases at V and 0 bases at J, with 21 bases between the two ends. Germline values: CDR1 ENHRY, CDR2 SYGVKD. The CDR3 is made up of 18 amino acids. The source was CD8+ T cells sorted from PBMCs, collected 15 days after the yellow fever booster vaccination. The V and J genes are TRBV10-3 and TRBJ2-7; D might be TRBD1 (6 bases). This clonotype was sampled from a man aged 18 to 29 who received the YFV17D yellow fever vaccine. In DNA form, the CDR3 reads TGTGCCATCAGTGATCTTACCACAGGGAAGATGGGCTCCTACGAGCAGTACTTC. Amino acid sequence: CAISDLTTGKMGSYEQYF.